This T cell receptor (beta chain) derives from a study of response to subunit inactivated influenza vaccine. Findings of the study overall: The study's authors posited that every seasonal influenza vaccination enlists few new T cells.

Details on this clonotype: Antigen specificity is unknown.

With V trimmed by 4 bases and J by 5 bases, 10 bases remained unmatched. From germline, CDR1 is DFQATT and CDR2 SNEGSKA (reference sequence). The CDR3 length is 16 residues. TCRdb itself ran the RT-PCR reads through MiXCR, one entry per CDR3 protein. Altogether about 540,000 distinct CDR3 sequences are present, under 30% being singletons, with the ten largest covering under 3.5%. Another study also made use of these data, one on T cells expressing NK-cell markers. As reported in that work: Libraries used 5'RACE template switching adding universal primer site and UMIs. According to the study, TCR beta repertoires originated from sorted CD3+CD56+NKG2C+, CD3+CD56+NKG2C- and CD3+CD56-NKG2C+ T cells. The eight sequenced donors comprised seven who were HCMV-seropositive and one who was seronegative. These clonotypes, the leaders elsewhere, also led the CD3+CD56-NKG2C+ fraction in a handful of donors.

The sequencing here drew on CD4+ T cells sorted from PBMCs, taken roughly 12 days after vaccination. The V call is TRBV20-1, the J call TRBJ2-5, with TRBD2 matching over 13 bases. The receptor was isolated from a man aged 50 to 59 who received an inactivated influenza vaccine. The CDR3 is CSAKSWTSGRQETQYF. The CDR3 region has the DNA TGCAGTGCTAAATCTTGGACTAGCGGGAGACAGGAGACCCAGTACTTC.